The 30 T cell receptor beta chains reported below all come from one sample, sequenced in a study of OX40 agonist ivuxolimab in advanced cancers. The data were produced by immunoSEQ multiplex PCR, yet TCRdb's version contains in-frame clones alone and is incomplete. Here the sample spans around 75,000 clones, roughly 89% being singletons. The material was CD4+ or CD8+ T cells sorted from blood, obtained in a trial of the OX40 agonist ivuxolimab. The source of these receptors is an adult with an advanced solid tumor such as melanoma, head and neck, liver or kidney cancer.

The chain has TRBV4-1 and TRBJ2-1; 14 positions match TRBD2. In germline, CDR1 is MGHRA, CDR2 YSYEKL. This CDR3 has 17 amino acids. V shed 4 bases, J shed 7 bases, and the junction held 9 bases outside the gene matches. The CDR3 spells CASSRSGTSGSFNEQFF. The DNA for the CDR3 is TGCGCCAGCAGCCGGTCCGGGACTAGCGGGAGTTTTAATGAGCAGTTCTTC.

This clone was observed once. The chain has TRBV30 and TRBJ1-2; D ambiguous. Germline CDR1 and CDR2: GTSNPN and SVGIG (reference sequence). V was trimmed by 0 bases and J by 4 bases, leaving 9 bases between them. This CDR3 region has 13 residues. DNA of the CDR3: TGTGCCTGGAGTGTACGATCCGGCTATGGCTACACCTTC. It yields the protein CAWSVRSGYGYTF.

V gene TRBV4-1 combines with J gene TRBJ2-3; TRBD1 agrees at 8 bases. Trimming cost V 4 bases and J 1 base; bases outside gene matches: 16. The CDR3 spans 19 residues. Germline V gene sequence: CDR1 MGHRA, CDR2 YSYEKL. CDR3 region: CASSRRRGQESWGTDTQYF. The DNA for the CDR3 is TGCGCCAGCAGCCGCAGGAGGGGACAGGAAAGTTGGGGCACAGATACGCAGTATTTT.

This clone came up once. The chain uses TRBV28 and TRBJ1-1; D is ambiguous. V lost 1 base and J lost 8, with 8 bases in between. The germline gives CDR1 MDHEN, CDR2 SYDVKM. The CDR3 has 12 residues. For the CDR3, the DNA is TGTGCCAGCAGTTTATCCGGACTAGAAGCTTTCTTT. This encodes CASSLSGLEAFF.

The DNA for the CDR3 is TGCAGTCCGGTGGGTAATACGCAGTATTTT. Amino acids: CSPVGNTQYF. The chain recombines TRBV20-1 with TRBJ2-3, with no clear D. Looked up from germline, CDR1 is DFQATT and CDR2 is SNEGSKA (reference sequence). CDR3 length: 10 amino acids. V lost 8 bases and J lost 7, with 10 bases in between.

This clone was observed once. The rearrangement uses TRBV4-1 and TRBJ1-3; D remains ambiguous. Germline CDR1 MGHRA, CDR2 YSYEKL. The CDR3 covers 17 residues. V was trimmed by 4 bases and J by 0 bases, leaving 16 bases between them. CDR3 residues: CASSRGGLVASGNTIYF. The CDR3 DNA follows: TGCGCCAGCAGCCGTGGAGGTCTTGTTGCCTCTGGAAACACCATATATTTT.

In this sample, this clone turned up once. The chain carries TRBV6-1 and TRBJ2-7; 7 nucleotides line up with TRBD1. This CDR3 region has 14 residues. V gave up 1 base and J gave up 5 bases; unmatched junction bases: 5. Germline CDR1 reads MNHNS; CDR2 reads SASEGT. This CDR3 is CASSEGGGRNEQYF. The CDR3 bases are TGTGCCAGCAGTGAAGGAGGGGGCAGGAACGAGCAGTACTTC.

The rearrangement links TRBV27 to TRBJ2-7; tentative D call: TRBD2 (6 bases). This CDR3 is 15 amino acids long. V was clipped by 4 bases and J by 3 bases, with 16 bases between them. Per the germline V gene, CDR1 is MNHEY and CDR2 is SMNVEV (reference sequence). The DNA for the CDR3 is TGTGCCAGCAGTTCTGGGCTAGCGAAGATCTACGAGCAGTACTTC. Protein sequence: CASSSGLAKIYEQYF.

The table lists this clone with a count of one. In DNA form, the CDR3 reads TGTGCCAGCAGCTTACGCGGGAAGGATGAGCAGTTCTTC. Its protein product is CASSLRGKDEQFF. The chain combines TRBV7-2 with TRBJ2-1; D possibly corresponds to TRBD2 (6 bases). The CDR3 consists of 13 residues. V lost 2 bases and J 8 bases, leaving 10 bases between the germline ends. Germline values: CDR1 SGHTA, CDR2 FQGNSA.

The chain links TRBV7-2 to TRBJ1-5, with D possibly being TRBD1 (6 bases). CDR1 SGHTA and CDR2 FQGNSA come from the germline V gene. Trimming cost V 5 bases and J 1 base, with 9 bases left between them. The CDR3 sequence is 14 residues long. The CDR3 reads CASSPDRSNQPQHF. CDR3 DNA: TGTGCCAGCAGCCCTGACAGGAGCAATCAGCCCCAGCATTTT. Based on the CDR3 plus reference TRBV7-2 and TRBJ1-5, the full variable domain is GAGVSQSPSNKVTEKGKDVELRCDPISGHTALYWYRQSLGQGLEFLIYFQGNSAPDKSGLPSDRFSAERTGGSVSTLTIQRTQQEDSAVYLCASSPDRSNQPQHFGDGTRLSIL.

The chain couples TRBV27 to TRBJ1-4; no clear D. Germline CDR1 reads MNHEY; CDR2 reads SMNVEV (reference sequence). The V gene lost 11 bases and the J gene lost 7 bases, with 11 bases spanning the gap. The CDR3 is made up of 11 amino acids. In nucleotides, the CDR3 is TGTGCCCCAGCGGTGGGTGAAAAACTGTTTTTT. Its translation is CAPAVGEKLFF.

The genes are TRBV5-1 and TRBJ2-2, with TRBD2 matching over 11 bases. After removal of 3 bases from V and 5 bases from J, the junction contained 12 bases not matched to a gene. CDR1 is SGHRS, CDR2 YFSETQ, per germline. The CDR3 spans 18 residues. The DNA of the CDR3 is TGCGCCAGCAGCTCCCAGACTAGCGGGGCGGCGGGTACCGGGGAGCTGTTTTTT. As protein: CASSSQTSGAAGTGELFF. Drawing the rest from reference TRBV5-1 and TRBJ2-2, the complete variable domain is KAGVTQTPRYLIKTRGQQVTLSCSPISGHRSVSWYQQTPGQGLQFLFEYFSETQRNKGNFPGRFSGRQFSNSRSEMNVSTLELGDSALYLCASSSQTSGAAGTGELFFGEGSRLTVL.

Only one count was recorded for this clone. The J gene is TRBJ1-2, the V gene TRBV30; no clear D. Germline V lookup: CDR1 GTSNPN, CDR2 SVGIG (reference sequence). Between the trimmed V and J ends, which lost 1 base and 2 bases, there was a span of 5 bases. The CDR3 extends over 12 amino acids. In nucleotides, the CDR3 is TGTGCCTGGAGTGAGGCCAACTATGGCTACACCTTC. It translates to CAWSEANYGYTF.

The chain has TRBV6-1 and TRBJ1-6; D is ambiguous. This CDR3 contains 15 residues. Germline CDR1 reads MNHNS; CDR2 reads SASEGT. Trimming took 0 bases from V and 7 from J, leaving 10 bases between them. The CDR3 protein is CASSEAEVPNSPLHF. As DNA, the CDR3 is TGTGCCAGCAGTGAAGCGGAAGTTCCAAATTCACCCCTCCACTTT.

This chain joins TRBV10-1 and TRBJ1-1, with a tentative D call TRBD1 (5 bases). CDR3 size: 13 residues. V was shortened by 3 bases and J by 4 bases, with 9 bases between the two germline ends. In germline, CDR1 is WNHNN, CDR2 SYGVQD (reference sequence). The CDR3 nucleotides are TGCGCCAGCAGTGACGCCGGGACCACTGAAGCTTTCTTT. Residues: CASSDAGTTEAFF.

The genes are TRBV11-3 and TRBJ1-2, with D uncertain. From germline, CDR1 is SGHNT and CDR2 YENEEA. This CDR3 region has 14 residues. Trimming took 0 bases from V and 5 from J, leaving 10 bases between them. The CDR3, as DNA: TGTGCCAGCAGCTTAGATCAGGATGGTTATGGCTACACCTTC. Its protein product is CASSLDQDGYGYTF.

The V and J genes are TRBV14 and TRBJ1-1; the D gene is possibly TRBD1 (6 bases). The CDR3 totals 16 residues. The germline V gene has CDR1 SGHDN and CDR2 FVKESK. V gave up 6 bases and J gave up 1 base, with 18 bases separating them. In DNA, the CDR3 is TGTGCCAGCAGGCCAAATCGGGGGCTCGGGAACACTGAAGCTTTCTTT. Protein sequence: CASRPNRGLGNTEAFF.

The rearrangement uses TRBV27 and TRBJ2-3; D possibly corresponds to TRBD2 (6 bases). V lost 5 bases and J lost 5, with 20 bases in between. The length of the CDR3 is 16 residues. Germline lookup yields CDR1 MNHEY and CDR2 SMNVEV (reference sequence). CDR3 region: CASSVASDILKDTQYF. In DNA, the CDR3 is TGTGCCAGCAGTGTGGCTAGCGACATACTAAAAGATACGCAGTATTTT.

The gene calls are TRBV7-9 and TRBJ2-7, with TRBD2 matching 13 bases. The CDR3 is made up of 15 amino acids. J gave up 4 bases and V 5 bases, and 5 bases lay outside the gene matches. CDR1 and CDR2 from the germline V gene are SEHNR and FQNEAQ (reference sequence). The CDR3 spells CASSPWTSGRYEQYF. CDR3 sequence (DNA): TGTGCCAGCAGCCCATGGACTAGCGGGAGATACGAGCAGTACTTC.

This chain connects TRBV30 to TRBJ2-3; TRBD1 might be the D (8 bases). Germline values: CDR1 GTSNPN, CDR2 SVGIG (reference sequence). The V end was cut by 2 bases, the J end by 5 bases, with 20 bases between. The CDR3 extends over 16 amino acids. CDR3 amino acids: CAWSLPGGQGEDTQYF. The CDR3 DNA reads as TGTGCCTGGAGTCTACCGGGAGGACAGGGAGAAGATACGCAGTATTTT.

The chain's CDR3 is CASSIDEAAFGYGYTF. The DNA for the CDR3 is TGTGCCAGTAGTATAGATGAGGCCGCCTTTGGGTATGGCTACACCTTC. The chain uses TRBV19 and TRBJ1-2; unclear D gene. Trimming shortened V by 0 bases and J by 5 bases, and 16 bases separated the two germline ends. CDR1 and CDR2 from the germline V gene are LNHDA and SQIVND (reference sequence). The CDR3 has 16 residues.

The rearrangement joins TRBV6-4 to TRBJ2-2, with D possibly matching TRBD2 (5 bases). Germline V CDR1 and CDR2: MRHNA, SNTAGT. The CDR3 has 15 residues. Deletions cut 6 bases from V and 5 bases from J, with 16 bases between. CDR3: CASSPRDFPTGELFF. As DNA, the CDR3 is TGTGCCAGCAGCCCCCGGGATTTCCCAACCGGGGAGCTGTTTTTT.

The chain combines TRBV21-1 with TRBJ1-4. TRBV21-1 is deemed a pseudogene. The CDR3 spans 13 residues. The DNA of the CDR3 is TGTGCCAGCCTATCGGGGGTCTCTGAAAAACTGTTTTTT. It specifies CASLSGVSEKLFF.

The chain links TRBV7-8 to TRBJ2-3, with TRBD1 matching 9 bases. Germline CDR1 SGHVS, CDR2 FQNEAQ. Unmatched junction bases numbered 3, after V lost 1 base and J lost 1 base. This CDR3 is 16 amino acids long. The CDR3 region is CASSLEGQGGTDTQYF. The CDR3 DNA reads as TGTGCCAGCAGCTTAGAGGGACAGGGTGGCACAGATACGCAGTATTTT.

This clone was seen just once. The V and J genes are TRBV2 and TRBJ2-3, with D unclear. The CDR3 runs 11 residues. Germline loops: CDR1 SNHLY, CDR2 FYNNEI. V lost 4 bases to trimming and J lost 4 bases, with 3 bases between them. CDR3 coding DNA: TGTGCCAGCAGTGGGGCAGATACGCAGTATTTT. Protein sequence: CASSGADTQYF.

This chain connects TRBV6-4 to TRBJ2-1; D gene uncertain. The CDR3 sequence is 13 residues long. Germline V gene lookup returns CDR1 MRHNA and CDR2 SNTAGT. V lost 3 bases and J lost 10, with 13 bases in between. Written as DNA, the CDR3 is TGTGCCAGCAGTGAACAACCCCAAGGGGAGCAGTTCTTC. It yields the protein CASSEQPQGEQFF.

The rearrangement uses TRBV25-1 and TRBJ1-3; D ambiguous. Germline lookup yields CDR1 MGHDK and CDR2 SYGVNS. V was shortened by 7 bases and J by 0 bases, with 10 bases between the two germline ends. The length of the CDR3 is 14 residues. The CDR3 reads CASIGSNSGNTIYF. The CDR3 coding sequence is TGTGCCAGCATCGGGTCCAACTCTGGAAACACCATATATTTT.

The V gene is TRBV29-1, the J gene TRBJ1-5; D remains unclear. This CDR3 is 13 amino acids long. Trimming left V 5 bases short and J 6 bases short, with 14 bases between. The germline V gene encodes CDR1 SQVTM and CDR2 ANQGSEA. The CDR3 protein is CSVYGPGSQPQHF. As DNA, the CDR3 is TGCAGCGTTTATGGACCGGGGTCTCAGCCCCAGCATTTT. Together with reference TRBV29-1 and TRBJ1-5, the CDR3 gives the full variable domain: SAVISQKPSRDICQRGTSLTIQCQVDSQVTMMFWYRQQPGQSLTLIATANQGSEATYESGFVIDKFPISRPNLTFSTLTVSNMSPEDSSIYLCSVYGPGSQPQHFGDGTRLSIL.

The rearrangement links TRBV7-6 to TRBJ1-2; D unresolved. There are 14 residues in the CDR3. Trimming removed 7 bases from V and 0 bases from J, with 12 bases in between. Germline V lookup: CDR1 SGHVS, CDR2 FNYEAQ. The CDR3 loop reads CASTPTIANYGYTF. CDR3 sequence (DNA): TGTGCCAGCACTCCGACAATAGCTAACTATGGCTACACCTTC.

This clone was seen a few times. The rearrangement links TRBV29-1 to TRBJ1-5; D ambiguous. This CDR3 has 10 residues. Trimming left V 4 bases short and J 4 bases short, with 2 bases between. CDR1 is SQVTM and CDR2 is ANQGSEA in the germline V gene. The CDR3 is CSVGNQPQHF. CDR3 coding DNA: TGCAGCGTTGGAAATCAGCCCCAGCATTTT. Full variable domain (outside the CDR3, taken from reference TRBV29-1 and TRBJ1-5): SAVISQKPSRDICQRGTSLTIQCQVDSQVTMMFWYRQQPGQSLTLIATANQGSEATYESGFVIDKFPISRPNLTFSTLTVSNMSPEDSSIYLCSVGNQPQHFGDGTRLSIL.